This T cell receptor beta chain was identified in a study of shared T cell receptors in the human thymus. Profiled with immunoSEQ multiplex PCR; TCRdb holds only in-frame clones, not every one. The table shows approximately 580,000 clones, with 75% to 80% occurring only once. These same data were also listed under a study on human thymus T cells. From that study: Gene usage (both V and J) appeared biased in thymic and blood repertoires.

The clonotype originates from a boy in the first two years of life with a congenital heart defect. Sequencing input: thymocytes.

DNA for the CDR3: TGTGCCAGCAGCTCTGACAGGGGGTTCTACAATGAGCAGTTCTTC. Translation gives CASSSDRGFYNEQFF. The V and J genes are TRBV9 and TRBJ2-1, with 9 bases matching TRBD1. Germline V CDR1 and CDR2: SGDLS, YYNGEE. The CDR3 covers 15 residues. Trimming took 4 bases from V and 3 from J; bases not matched to a gene: 5.